This section outlines one T cell receptor (beta chain) sequence together with its context. The antigen remains unidentified. This sample is part of a study of cytomegalovirus exposure and HLA in healthy donors. Overall study: For the approximately 390 genotyped donors, roughly 80% fell within the Caucasian-associated ancestry cluster.

The trim removed 8 bases at V and 3 bases at J, leaving 6 bases unmatched. Per the germline V gene, CDR1 is SGHDN and CDR2 is FVKESK. The CDR3 length is 16 residues. The primer mix had 60 Vbeta and 13 Jbeta primers. Repertoires were generated with immunoSEQ multiplex PCR, while TCRdb's copy carries only in-frame clones and drops some. The table has 80,000 to 90,000 clones, roughly 81% seen once. General study results and limits: Three CMV-associated chains were confirmed in vitro to be specific for CMV antigens. Rare TCR sequences predominated, though certain public TCRs were found in many donors. It was likely that a cluster of highly shared sequence variants was a sequencing artifact.

The sample comprised PBMCs. V gene TRBV14 combines with J gene TRBJ2-2; 13 bases fit TRBD2. This clonotype was sampled from a woman aged 30 to 39 in good health and CMV-seronegative. The CDR3 protein is CASQGLAGVHTGELFF. DNA for the CDR3: TGTGCCAGCCAAGGACTAGCGGGAGTGCACACCGGGGAGCTGTTTTTT.